The 21 T cell receptor beta chains below all came from one sample that was sequenced in a study of control samples from healthy donors and cancer patients. Generated by immunoSEQ multiplex PCR, the TCRdb table keeps only in-frame clones and is missing some. The table shows some 41,000 clones, with approximately 89% occurring only once. Sequencing was performed on PBMCs. These TCRs come from an older woman with lung cancer.

The chain carries TRBV19 and TRBJ2-2; 10 nucleotides line up with TRBD2. Germline V lookup: CDR1 LNHDA, CDR2 SQIVND (reference sequence). There are 15 residues in the CDR3. With V trimmed by 5 bases and J by 6 bases, 6 bases remained unmatched. CDR3 in amino acids: CASSLGSGRAGELFF. The CDR3 nucleotides are TGTGCCAGTAGTCTGGGCAGCGGGAGGGCCGGGGAGCTGTTTTTT.

The chain recombines TRBV5-4 with TRBJ2-7; D gene uncertain. The V end lost 4 bases, the J end lost 3 bases, and 14 bases lay between the germline ends. The germline V gene has CDR1 SGHNT and CDR2 YYREEE (reference sequence). The CDR3 is 14 residues long. CDR3 loop: CASSPGARSYEQYF. The CDR3 bases are TGTGCCAGCAGCCCTGGAGCTAGAAGCTACGAGCAGTACTTC.

The chain joins TRBV25-1 to TRBJ1-2, with D perhaps TRBD1 (6 bases). Deletions cut 2 bases from V and 4 bases from J, with 8 bases between. The germline CDR1 and CDR2 sequences are MGHDK and SYGVNS. CDR3 length equals 13 residues. The CDR3 bases are TGTGCCAGCAGTGAAAACAGGGTCTATGGCTACACCTTC. Amino acid sequence: CASSENRVYGYTF.

The chain combines TRBV5-1 with TRBJ1-2; D not resolved. CDR1 is SGHRS and CDR2 is YFSETQ in the germline V gene. V gave up 1 base and J gave up 4 bases, with 8 bases separating them. There are 13 residues in the CDR3. The CDR3 loop is CASSLSQVYGYTF. CDR3 bases: TGCGCCAGCAGCTTGAGCCAGGTCTATGGCTACACCTTC.

The J gene is TRBJ2-1, the V gene TRBV19; 10 positions agree with TRBD2. The ends lost 3 bases at V and 5 bases at J; junction bases unmatched: 10. Germline V CDR1 and CDR2: LNHDA, SQIVND (reference sequence). The CDR3 totals 17 residues. The CDR3 DNA sequence: TGTGCCAGTAGTATTCAAGCTAGCGGGAGTACGGACAATGAGCAGTTCTTC. Its protein is CASSIQASGSTDNEQFF.

J is TRBJ1-1 and V is TRBV9; D gene unclear. This CDR3 is 14 amino acids long. Trimming shortened V by 0 bases and J by 1 base, and 7 bases separated the two germline ends. Germline V gene lookup returns CDR1 SGDLS and CDR2 YYNGEE. CDR3 nucleotide sequence: TGTGCCAGCAGCGTAGGACTCACGAACACTGAAGCTTTCTTT. Amino acids: CASSVGLTNTEAFF.

The V call is TRBV28, the J call TRBJ1-2; no reliable D call. Looked up from germline, CDR1 is MDHEN and CDR2 is SYDVKM. CDR3 length equals 12 residues. V lost 2 bases and J 8 bases, leaving 9 bases between the germline ends. The CDR3 DNA reads TGTGCCAGCAGTTTAGGCAGTTTCGGCTACACCTTC. Translating it yields CASSLGSFGYTF.

This chain's CDR3 is CASGEGLAGSLVHEQFF. The CDR3 coding sequence is TGTGCTAGTGGGGAAGGACTAGCGGGAAGTTTGGTACATGAGCAGTTCTTC. The rearrangement joins TRBV12-5 to TRBJ2-1; TRBD2 aligns across 12 bases. This CDR3 has 17 amino acids. The germline V gene has CDR1 LGHNT and CDR2 FRNRAP. V gave up 6 bases and J gave up 8 bases; unmatched junction bases: 14.

This chain connects TRBV28 to TRBJ1-2; D is undetermined. Germline values: CDR1 MDHEN, CDR2 SYDVKM. Trimming stripped 5 bases from V and 3 bases from J, with 4 bases between. CDR3 length equals 11 residues. The CDR3 sequence: CASSLYYGYTF. The CDR3 bases are TGTGCCAGCAGTCTCTACTATGGCTACACCTTC.

For the CDR3, the DNA is TGTGCCAGCAGCCCACGGACACAGAACACTGAAGCTTTCTTT. Amino acids: CASSPRTQNTEAFF. V gene TRBV9 combines with J gene TRBJ1-1; TRBD1 might be the D (5 bases). V lost 4 bases and J lost 1, with 11 bases in between. The CDR3 has 14 residues. In germline, CDR1 is SGDLS, CDR2 YYNGEE.

J is TRBJ1-2 and V is TRBV28; D not certain. V gave up 2 bases and J gave up 3 bases, with 7 bases separating them. The CDR3 length is 13 residues. Germline V lookup: CDR1 MDHEN, CDR2 SYDVKM. The DNA for the CDR3 is TGTGCCAGCAGTTTAAGGGAGGACTATGGCTACACCTTC. It codes for CASSLREDYGYTF.

The chain recombines TRBV27 with TRBJ2-7, with 7 bases fitting TRBD1. Germline CDR1 and CDR2: MNHEY and SMNVEV (reference sequence). CDR3 length: 14 amino acids. The V segment lost 5 bases and the J segment 1 base; nucleotides outside the gene matches: 5. CDR3 loop: CASSRQGQSYEQYF. The DNA for the CDR3 is TGTGCCAGCAGTCGACAGGGACAGTCCTACGAGCAGTACTTC.

The chain employs TRBV25-1 and TRBJ1-1; the D is unclear. Germline V lookup: CDR1 MGHDK, CDR2 SYGVNS. CDR3 length equals 13 residues. Trimming pared 1 base from V and 1 base from J, leaving 4 bases between. The CDR3 is CASSEFPNTEAFF. CDR3 nucleotides: TGTGCCAGCAGTGAATTCCCGAACACTGAAGCTTTCTTT.

This clone came up once. The CDR3 reads CASSLIQGEAYEQYF. As DNA, the CDR3 is TGTGCCAGCAGTCTGATACAGGGGGAAGCCTACGAGCAGTACTTC. The chain recombines TRBV27 with TRBJ2-7, with TRBD1 matching over 8 bases. Germline-derived CDR1 and CDR2 are MNHEY and SMNVEV (reference sequence). The CDR3 contains 15 residues. Trimming cost V 5 bases and J 2 bases; bases outside gene matches: 8.

The genes are TRBV27 and TRBJ2-5; D is ambiguous. Looked up from germline, CDR1 is MNHEY and CDR2 is SMNVEV (reference sequence). V was shortened by 7 bases and J by 2 bases, with 11 bases between the two germline ends. This CDR3 has 13 residues. CDR3 protein: CASNGIGQETQYF. Written as DNA, the CDR3 is TGTGCCAGCAACGGTATAGGGCAAGAGACCCAGTACTTC.

V is TRBV4-2 and J is TRBJ2-2; the D gene is possibly TRBD2 (5 bases). V gave up 0 bases and J gave up 4 bases, with 12 bases separating them. CDR1 is LGHNA and CDR2 is YNFKEQ in the germline V gene. The CDR3 covers 16 residues. The CDR3 DNA reads TGTGCCAGCAGCCAAGATTTGGCTAGCCGCACCGGGGAGCTGTTTTTT. This translates into CASSQDLASRTGELFF.

This clone has more than one count but fewer than ten. This sequence joins TRBV28 and TRBJ1-5; no clear D. Per the germline V gene, CDR1 is MDHEN and CDR2 is SYDVKM. The CDR3 sequence is 14 residues long. V was shortened by 3 bases and J by 7 bases, with 13 bases between the two germline ends. CDR3 in DNA: TGTGCCAGCAGTTTCGCAGGTGGGCAGCAGCCCCAGCATTTT. Protein product: CASSFAGGQQPQHF. Full variable domain (remainder filled in from reference TRBV28 and TRBJ1-5): DVKVTQSSRYLVKRTGEKVFLECVQDMDHENMFWYRQDPGLGLRLIYFSYDVKMKEKGDIPEGYSVSREKKERFSLILESASTNQTSMYLCASSFAGGQQPQHFGDGTRLSIL.

This chain connects TRBV10-1 to TRBJ2-7; D is possibly TRBD1 or TRBD2 (6 bases each). CDR1 WNHNN and CDR2 SYGVQD come from the germline V gene (reference sequence). This CDR3 region has 13 residues. V gave up 5 bases and J gave up 6 bases, with 14 bases separating them. The CDR3 bases are TGCGCCAGCAGTCAGCACGGGGGCGGCGAGCAGTACTTC. Protein sequence: CASSQHGGGEQYF.

CDR3 sequence (DNA): TGTGCCACCAGCAGAGATTTTTCGGGGGGCCATGAGCAGTTCTTC. It specifies CATSRDFSGGHEQFF. The chain is built from TRBV15 and TRBJ2-1, with D perhaps TRBD2 (7 bases). CDR3 length: 15 amino acids. Germline V gene data show CDR1 as LNHNV and CDR2 as YYDKDF (reference sequence). V was shortened by 0 bases and J by 8 bases, with 14 bases between the two germline ends.

This clone has only one observation. The chain has TRBV19 and TRBJ1-3; D call uncertain. This CDR3 has 15 residues. With 5 bases removed from V and 3 bases from J, the gap between germline ends came to 14 bases. Per the germline V gene, CDR1 is LNHDA and CDR2 is SQIVND (reference sequence). The CDR3 DNA reads as TGTGCCAGTAGTCCTCAGATGTCGATTGGAAACACCATATATTTT. Translating it yields CASSPQMSIGNTIYF.

The chain links TRBV4-1 to TRBJ2-1; D is uncertain. Germline lookup yields CDR1 MGHRA and CDR2 YSYEKL. Trimming removed 5 bases at V and 0 bases at J, with 11 bases between. The CDR3 is 15 amino acids. This CDR3 is CASSERFGSYNEQFF. The CDR3 DNA follows: TGCGCCAGCAGCGAGAGGTTCGGCTCCTACAATGAGCAGTTCTTC.